This TCR beta chain was profiled in a study of identifying expanded T cells in peripheral blood. During the collection period, no donor immune events like infections were recorded. Germline V gene lookup returns CDR1 SGHVS and CDR2 FQNEAQ. This CDR3 is built from 16 residues. With V trimmed by 5 bases and J by 4 bases, 11 bases remained unmatched. TCRdb keeps only in-frame clones here, not all; method: immunoSEQ multiplex PCR. This sample yields some 81,000 clones, of which approximately 84% are seen a single time; 15% to 20% belongs to the top ten. J is TRBJ1-5 and V is TRBV7-8; 7 nucleotides line up with TRBD1. Sequenced: blood. This clonotype originated in a person aged 18 to 70 in good health. CDR3 sequence: CASSLRPGGENQPQHF. CDR3 nucleotides: TGTGCCAGCAGCCTCAGACCAGGGGGGGAAAATCAGCCCCAGCATTTT.